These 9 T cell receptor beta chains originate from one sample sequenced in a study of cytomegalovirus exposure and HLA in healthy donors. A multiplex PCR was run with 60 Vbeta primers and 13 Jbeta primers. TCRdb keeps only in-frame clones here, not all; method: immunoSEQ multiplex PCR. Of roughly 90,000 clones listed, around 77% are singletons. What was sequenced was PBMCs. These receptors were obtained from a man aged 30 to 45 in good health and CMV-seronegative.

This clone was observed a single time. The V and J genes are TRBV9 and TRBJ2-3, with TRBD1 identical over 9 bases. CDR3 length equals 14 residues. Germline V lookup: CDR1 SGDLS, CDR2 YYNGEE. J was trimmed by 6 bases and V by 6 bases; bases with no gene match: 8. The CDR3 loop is CASNKGQGFDTQYF. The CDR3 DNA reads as TGTGCCAGCAACAAGGGACAGGGCTTCGATACGCAGTATTTT.

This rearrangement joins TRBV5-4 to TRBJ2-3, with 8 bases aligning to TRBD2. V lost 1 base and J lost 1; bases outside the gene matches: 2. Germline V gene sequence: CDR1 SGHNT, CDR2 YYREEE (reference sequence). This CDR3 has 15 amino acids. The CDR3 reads CASSLTSGRTDTQYF. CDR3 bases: TGTGCCAGCAGCTTGACTAGCGGTCGCACAGATACGCAGTATTTT.

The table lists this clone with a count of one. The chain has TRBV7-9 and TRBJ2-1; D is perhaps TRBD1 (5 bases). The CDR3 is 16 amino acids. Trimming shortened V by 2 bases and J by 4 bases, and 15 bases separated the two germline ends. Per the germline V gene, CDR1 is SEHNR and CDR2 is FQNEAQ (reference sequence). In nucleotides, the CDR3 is TGTGCCAGCAGCTTATCGGCAGGGATGTTTTACAATGAGCAGTTCTTC. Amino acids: CASSLSAGMFYNEQFF.

CDR3 in DNA: TGTGCCTGGAGTGGGGCAGCCACAATGAACACTGAAGCTTTCTTT. This translates into CAWSGAATMNTEAFF. The rearrangement joins TRBV30 to TRBJ1-1; D not certain. From germline, CDR1 is GTSNPN and CDR2 SVGIG (reference sequence). Trimming took off 1 base at V and 0 bases at J, with 12 bases between the two ends. The CDR3 is 15 residues long.

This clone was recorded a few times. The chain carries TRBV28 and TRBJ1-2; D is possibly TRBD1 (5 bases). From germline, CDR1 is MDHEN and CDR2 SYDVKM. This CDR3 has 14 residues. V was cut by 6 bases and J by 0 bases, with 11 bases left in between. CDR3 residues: CASSRTRTNYGYTF. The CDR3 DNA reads TGTGCCAGCAGCAGGACACGTACTAACTATGGCTACACCTTC.

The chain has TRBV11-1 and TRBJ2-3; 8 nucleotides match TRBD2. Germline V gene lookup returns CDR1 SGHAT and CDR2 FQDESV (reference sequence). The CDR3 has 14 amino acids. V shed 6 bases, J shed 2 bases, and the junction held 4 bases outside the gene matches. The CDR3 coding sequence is TGTGCCAGCAGAATAGCGGGATCCACAGATACGCAGTATTTT. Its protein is CASRIAGSTDTQYF.

CDR3 region: CASGNNSPLHF. The CDR3 region has the DNA TGTGCCAGCGGCAATAATTCACCCCTCCACTTT. The V gene is TRBV6-1, the J gene TRBJ1-6; D remains ambiguous. The CDR3 covers 11 residues. Trimming cost V 8 bases and J 5 bases, with 4 bases left between them. Germline V gene lookup returns CDR1 MNHNS and CDR2 SASEGT.

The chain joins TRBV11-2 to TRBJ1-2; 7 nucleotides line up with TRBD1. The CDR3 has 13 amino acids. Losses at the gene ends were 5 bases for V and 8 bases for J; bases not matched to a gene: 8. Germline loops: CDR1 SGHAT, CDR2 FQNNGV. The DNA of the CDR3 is TGTGCCAGCAGCACCGACAGGGTCTACGGCTACACCTTC. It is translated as CASSTDRVYGYTF. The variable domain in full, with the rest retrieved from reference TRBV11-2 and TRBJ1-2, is EAGVAQSPRYKIIEKRQSVAFWCNPISGHATLYWYQQILGQGPKLLIQFQNNGVVDDSQLPKDRFSAERLKGVDSTLKIQPAKLEDSAVYLCASSTDRVYGYTFGSGTRLTVV.

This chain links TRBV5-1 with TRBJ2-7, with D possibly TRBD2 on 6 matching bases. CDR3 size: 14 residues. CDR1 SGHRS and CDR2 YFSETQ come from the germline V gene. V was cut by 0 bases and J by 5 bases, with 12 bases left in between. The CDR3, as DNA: TGCGCCAGCAGCTTGGGGGGGAGGTGGAACGAGCAGTACTTC. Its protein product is CASSLGGRWNEQYF.